This T cell receptor (beta chain) comes out of a study of blood T cell repertoires in COVID-19. This clone was seen a single time. As processed by the authors: Reference gene primer amplification in the assay estimated nucleated cell counts. Produced via immunoSEQ multiplex PCR; TCRdb's table is partial and in-frame only. The V and J calls and clone size are taken from that table; D and trimming were inferred from the DNA. The sample records tens of thousands of clones, approximately 88% being singletons. Sequencing was performed on peripheral blood. This sequence originates from a human donor with active COVID-19. The donor label of this sample is uncertain.

CDR3 sequence reads: CAAEGREQNTEAFF. CDR3 coding DNA: TGTGCCGCGGAGGGCAGAGAACAGAACACTGAAGCTTTCTTT. The gene calls are TRBV7-9 and TRBJ1-1, with D unclear. The V gene's germline CDR1 is SEHNR and CDR2 FQNEAQ (reference sequence). With 11 bases removed from V and 1 base from J, the gap between germline ends came to 17 bases. There are 14 residues in the CDR3.